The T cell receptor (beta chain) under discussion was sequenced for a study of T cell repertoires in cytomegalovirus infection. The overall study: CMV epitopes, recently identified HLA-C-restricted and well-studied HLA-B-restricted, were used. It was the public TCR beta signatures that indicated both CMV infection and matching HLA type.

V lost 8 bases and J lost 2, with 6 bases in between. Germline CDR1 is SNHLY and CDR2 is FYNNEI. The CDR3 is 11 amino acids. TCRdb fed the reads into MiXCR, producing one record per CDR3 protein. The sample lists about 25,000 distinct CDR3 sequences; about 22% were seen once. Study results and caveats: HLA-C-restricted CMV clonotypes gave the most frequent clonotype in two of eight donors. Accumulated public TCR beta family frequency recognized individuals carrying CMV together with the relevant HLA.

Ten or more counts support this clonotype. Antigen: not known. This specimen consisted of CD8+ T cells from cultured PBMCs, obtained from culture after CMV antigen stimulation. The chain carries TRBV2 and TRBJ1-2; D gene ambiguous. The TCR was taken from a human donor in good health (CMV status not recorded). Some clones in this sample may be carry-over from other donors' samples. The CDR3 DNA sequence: TGTGCCAGCCCGTGGAACTATGGCTACACCTTC. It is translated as CASPWNYGYTF.